Listed below are T cell receptor beta chains from one sample, sequenced in a study of blood T cells in healthy people across ages. TCRdb analysed the 5' RACE reads with MiXCR anew, one entry per CDR3 protein. The top ten hold roughly a quarter of the sample, which has 890,000 or so distinct CDR3 sequences, under 80% seen once. Material for sequencing was blood. Source of these receptors: a man aged 25 to 40 in good health. Both conserved end residues are part of each CDR3. The order of the fields is D gene, J gene, clone size, V gene, CDR3 DNA, CDR3 protein. A D gene is named only where the DNA matches it firmly. Not all rows give a size; the values are once, few, many and, for expanded clones, a class.

NA,TRBJ1-6,NA,TRBV4-3,TGCGCCAGCAGCCAAGATGGCACTCTTTATAATTCACCCCTCCACTTT,CASSQDGTLYNSPLHF
TRBD2,TRBJ2-1,NA,TRBV29-1,TGCAGCGTTGAACGGGGGGACTTCCGGGCCCAGTTCTTC,CSVERGDFRAQFF
TRBD1,TRBJ2-5,few,TRBV3-1,TGTGCCAGCCTGGGACAGCTCCAAGAGACCCAGTACTTC,CASLGQLQETQYF
NA,TRBJ2-7,few,TRBV20-1,TGCAGTGCTAGTTGGCAGAATTTCTACGAGCAGTACTTC,CSASWQNFYEQYF
NA,TRBJ2-6,NA,TRBV20-1,TGCAGTGCTAGAGACGGTAGCTCTGGGGCCAACGTCCTGACTTTC,CSARDGSSGANVLTF
TRBD1,TRBJ2-7,NA,TRBV5-6,TGTGCCAGCAGCTCCCGGGACAGGGGGCAAGGCACCTACGAGCAGTACTTC,CASSSRDRGQGTYEQYF
TRBD1,TRBJ1-1,NA,TRBV27,TGTGCCAGCAGGCAGGGACAGTTCACTGAAGCTTTCTTT,CASRQGQFTEAFF
NA,TRBJ2-1,NA,TRBV9,TGTGCCAGCACCTCTGACCCCTACAATGAGCAGTTCTTC,CASTSDPYNEQFF
TRBD1,TRBJ1-1,NA,TRBV5-1,TGCGCCAGCAGCTTTTCCGGGACAGGGACCACTGAAGCTTTCTTT,CASSFSGTGTTEAFF
TRBD1,TRBJ2-6,NA,TRBV11-2,TGTGCCAGCAGGGGATTAACAGGGGCTCGATTTAGGGGGGCCAACGTCCTGACTTTC,CASRGLTGARFRGANVLTF
NA,TRBJ1-1,NA,TRBV7-9,TGTGCCAGCAGCATCAACAGATACACTGAAGCTTTCTTT,CASSINRYTEAFF
TRBD2,TRBJ2-7,NA,TRBV15,TGTGCCACCAGCCGCTTAGAAGGGGTAGCGGGATACGAGCAGTACTTC,CATSRLEGVAGYEQYF
TRBD1,TRBJ1-1,NA,TRBV20-1,TGCAGTGCCTGGGACAGGGGGGGGATGAACACTGAAGCTTTCTTT,CSAWDRGGMNTEAFF
NA,TRBJ2-3,few,TRBV29-1,TGCAGCGTTGAAGGCCAGTATTATACGCAGTATTTT,CSVEGQYYTQYF
NA,TRBJ2-4,once,TRBV4-1,TGCGCCAGCAGCCAAGGCAGGGCGAGACTACTAGCCAAAAACATTCAGTACTTC,CASSQGRARLLAKNIQYF
NA,TRBJ1-4,NA,TRBV12-3/TRBV12-4,TGTGCCAGCAGTTTCGGGTGGGCGTCTAATGAAAAACTGTTTTTT,CASSFGWASNEKLFF
NA,TRBJ2-5,NA,TRBV10-3,TGTGCCATCAGTGAGTCTAGGCAGCAAGAGACCCAGTACTTC,CAISESRQQETQYF
NA,TRBJ2-1,NA,TRBV4-3,TGCGCCAGCCGCCGGGTGGGCTCCTACAATGAGCAGTTCTTC,CASRRVGSYNEQFF
NA,TRBJ1-4,NA,TRBV12-3/TRBV12-4,TGTGCCAGCAGACGCGGGCGTGCAACTAATGAAAAACTGTTTTTT,CASRRGRATNEKLFF
NA,TRBJ2-1,NA,TRBV27,TGTGCCAGCAGTTTATCACGAGGGACCCCAAACAGGGATGAGCAGTTCTTC,CASSLSRGTPNRDEQFF
NA,TRBJ1-2,NA,TRBV5-6,TGTGTCAGCAGCTTGGTATCAGGGTATGGCTACACCTTC,CVSSLVSGYGYTF
TRBD2,TRBJ2-1,few,TRBV18,TGTGCCAGCTCACCACGGGGGACTAGCGGGGACAATGAGCAGTTCTTC,CASSPRGTSGDNEQFF
NA,TRBJ1-1,once,TRBV20-1,TGCAGTGCAACTACAGGGAGTACTGAAGCTTTCTTT,CSATTGSTEAFF
TRBD1,TRBJ1-2,few,TRBV2,TGTGCCGGGACAGGGGGAGAAACTGGCTACACCTTC,CAGTGGETGYTF
NA,TRBJ2-6,NA,TRBV27,TGTGCCAGCAGTTTATTGGGGGCACAGGGGGCCAACGTCCTGACTTTC,CASSLLGAQGANVLTF
TRBD1,TRBJ2-7,few,TRBV7-2,TGTGCCAGCAGCTCGATGGACAGGGGGCGCAACGAGCAGTACTTC,CASSSMDRGRNEQYF
NA,TRBJ1-2,once,TRBV6-1,TGTGCCAACTCGGGGACACGGAATGGCTACACCTTC,CANSGTRNGYTF
TRBD1,TRBJ2-1,NA,TRBV5-1,TGCGCCAGCAGCGACCGGGACAGGGTTTCCGAAGAGACCCAGTTCTTC,CASSDRDRVSEETQFF
NA,TRBJ2-1,NA,TRBV10-3,TGTGCCATCAGTGAGCCGTCAACCGGGGATTCCTACAATGAGCAGTTCTTC,CAISEPSTGDSYNEQFF